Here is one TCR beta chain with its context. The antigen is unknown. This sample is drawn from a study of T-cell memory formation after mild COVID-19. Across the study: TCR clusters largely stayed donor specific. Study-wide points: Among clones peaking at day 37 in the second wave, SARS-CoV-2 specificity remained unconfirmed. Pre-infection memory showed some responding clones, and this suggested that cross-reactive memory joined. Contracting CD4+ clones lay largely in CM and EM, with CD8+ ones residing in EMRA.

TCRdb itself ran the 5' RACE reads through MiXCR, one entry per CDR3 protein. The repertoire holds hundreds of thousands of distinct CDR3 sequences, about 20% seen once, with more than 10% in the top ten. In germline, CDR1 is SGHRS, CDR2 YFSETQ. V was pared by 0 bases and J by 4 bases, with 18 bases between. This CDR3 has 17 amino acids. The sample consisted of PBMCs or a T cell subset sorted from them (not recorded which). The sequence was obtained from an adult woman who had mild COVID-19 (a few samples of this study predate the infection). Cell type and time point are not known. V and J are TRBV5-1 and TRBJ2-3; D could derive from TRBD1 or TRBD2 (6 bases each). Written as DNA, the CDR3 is TGCGCCAGCAGCTTGGAGGTGAAGGGGGGTGCGCCAGATACGCAGTATTTT. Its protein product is CASSLEVKGGAPDTQYF. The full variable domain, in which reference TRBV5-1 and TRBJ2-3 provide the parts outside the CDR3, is KAGVTQTPRYLIKTRGQQVTLSCSPISGHRSVSWYQQTPGQGLQFLFEYFSETQRNKGNFPGRFSGRQFSNSRSEMNVSTLELGDSALYLCASSLEVKGGAPDTQYFGPGTRLTVL.